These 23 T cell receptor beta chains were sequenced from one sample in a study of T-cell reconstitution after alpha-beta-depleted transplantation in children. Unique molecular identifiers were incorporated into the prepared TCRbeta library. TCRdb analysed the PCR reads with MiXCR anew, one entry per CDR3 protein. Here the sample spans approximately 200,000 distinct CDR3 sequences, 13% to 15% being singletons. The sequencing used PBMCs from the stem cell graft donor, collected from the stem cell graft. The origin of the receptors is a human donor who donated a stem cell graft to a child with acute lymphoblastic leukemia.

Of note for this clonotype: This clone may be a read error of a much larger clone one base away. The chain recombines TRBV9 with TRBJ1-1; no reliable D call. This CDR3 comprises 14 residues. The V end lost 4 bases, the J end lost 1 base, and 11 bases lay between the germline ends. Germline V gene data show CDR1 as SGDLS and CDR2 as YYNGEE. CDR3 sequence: CASSPPTQNTEAFF. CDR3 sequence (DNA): TGTGCCAGCAGCCCACCGACACAGAACACTGAAGCTTTCTTT.

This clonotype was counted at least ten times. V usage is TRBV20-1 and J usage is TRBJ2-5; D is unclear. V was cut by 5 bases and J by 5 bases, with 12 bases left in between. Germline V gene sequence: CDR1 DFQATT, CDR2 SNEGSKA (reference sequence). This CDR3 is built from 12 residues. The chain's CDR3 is CSALIGGETQYF. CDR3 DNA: TGCAGTGCTTTAATAGGTGGGGAGACCCAGTACTTC.

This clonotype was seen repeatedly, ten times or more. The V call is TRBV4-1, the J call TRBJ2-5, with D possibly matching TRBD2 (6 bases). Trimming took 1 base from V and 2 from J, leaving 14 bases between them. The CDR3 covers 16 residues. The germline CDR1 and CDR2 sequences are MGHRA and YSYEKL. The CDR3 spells CASSQVGGTNQETQYF. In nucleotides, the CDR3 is TGCGCCAGCAGCCAAGTGGGCGGGACCAATCAAGAGACCCAGTACTTC.

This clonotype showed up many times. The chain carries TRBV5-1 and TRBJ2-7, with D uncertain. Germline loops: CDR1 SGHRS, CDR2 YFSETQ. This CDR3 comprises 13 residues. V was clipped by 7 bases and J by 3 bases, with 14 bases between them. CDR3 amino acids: CASAPDPVYEQYF. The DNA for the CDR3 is TGCGCCAGCGCCCCCGACCCCGTCTACGAGCAGTACTTC.

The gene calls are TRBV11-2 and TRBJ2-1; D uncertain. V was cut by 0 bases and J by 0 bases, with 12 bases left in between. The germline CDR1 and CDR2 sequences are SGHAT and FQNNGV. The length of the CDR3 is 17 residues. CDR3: CASSLDRAPSSYNEQFF. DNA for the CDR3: TGTGCCAGCAGCTTAGATCGAGCCCCTAGCTCCTACAATGAGCAGTTCTTC.

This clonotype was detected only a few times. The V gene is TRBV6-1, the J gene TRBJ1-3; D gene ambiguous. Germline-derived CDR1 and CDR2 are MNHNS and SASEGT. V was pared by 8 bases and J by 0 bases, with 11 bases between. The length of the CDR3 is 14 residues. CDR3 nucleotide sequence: TGTGCCAGCGGGGAGACGGGCTCTGGAAACACCATATATTTT. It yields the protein CASGETGSGNTIYF.

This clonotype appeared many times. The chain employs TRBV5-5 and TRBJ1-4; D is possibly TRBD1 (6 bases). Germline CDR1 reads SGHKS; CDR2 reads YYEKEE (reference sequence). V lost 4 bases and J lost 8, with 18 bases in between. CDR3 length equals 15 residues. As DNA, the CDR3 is TGTGCCAGCAGCACAGGACAGATTGGGATCGAAAAACTGTTTTTT. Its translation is CASSTGQIGIEKLFF.

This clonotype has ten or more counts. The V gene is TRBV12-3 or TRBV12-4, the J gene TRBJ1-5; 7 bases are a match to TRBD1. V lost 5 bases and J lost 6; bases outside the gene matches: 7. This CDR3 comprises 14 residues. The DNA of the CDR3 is TGTGCCAGCAGTCTTGACAGGGCACGTCAGCCCCAGCATTTT. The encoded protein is CASSLDRARQPQHF.

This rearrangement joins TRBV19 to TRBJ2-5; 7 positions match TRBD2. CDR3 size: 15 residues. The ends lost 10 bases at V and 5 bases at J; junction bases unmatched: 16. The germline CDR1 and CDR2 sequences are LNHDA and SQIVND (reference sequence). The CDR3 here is CATTASGVPRETQYF. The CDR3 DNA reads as TGTGCCACCACTGCAAGCGGGGTCCCTCGGGAGACCCAGTACTTC.

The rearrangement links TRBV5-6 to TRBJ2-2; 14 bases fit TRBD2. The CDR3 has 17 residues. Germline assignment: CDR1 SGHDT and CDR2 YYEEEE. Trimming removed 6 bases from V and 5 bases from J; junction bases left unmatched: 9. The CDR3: CASIPRTSGRRTGELFF. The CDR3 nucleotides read TGTGCCAGCATACCTCGGACTAGCGGGAGGAGAACCGGGGAGCTGTTTTTT.

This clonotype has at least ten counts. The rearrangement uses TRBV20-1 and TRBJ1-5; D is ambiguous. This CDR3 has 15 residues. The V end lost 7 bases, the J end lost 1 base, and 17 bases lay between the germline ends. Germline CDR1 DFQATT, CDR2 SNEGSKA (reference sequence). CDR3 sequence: CSGLELLGSNQPQHF. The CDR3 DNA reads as TGCAGTGGTCTAGAGTTGTTAGGCAGCAATCAGCCCCAGCATTTT.

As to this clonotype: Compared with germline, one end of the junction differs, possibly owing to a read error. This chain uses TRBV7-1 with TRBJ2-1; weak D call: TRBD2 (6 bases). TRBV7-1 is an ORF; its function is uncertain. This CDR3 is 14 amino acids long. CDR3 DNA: TGTGCCAGGAGCTCGGGGGTCCTCTACAATGAGCAGTTCTTC. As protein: CARSSGVLYNEQFF.

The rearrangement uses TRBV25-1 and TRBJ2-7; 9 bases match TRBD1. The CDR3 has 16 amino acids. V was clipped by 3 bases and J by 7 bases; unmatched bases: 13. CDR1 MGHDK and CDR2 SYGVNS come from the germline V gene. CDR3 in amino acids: CASSDTRDRASREQYF. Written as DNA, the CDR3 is TGTGCCAGCAGTGACACCCGGGACAGGGCTTCAAGGGAGCAGTACTTC.

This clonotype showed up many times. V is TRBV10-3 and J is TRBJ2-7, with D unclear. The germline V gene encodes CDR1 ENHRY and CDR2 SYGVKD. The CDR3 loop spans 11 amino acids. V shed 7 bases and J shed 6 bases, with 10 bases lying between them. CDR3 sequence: CAIMSLREQYF. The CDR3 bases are TGTGCCATCATGTCCCTTCGCGAGCAGTACTTC.

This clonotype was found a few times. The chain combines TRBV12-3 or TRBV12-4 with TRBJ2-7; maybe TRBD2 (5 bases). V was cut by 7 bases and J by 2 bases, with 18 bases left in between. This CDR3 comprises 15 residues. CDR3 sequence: CASILDCYLPYEQYF. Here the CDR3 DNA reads TGTGCCAGCATCTTGGACTGTTACCTCCCCTACGAGCAGTACTTC.

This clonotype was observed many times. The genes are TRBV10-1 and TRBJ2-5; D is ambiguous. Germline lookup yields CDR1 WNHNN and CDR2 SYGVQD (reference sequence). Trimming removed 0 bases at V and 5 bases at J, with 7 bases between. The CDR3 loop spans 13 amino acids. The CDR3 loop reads CASSESPEETQYF. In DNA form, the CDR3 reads TGCGCCAGCAGTGAGTCTCCTGAGGAGACCCAGTACTTC.

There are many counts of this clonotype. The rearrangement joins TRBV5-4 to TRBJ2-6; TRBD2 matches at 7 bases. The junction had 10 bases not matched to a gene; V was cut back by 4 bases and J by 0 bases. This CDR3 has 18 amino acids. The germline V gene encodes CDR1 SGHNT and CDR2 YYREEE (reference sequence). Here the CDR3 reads CASSPVAGSASGANVLTF. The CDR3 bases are TGTGCCAGCAGCCCGGTAGCGGGCTCTGCCTCTGGGGCCAACGTCCTGACTTTC.

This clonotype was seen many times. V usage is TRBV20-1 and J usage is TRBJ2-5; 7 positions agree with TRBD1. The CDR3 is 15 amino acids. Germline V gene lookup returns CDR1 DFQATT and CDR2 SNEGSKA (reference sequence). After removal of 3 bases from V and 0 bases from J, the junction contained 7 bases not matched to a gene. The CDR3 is CSASPRDRNQETQYF. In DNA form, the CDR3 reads TGCAGTGCTAGCCCAAGGGACAGAAACCAAGAGACCCAGTACTTC.

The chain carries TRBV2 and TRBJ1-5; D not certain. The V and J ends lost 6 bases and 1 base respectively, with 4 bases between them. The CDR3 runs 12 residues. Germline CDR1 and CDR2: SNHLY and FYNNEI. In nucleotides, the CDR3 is TGTGCCAGCAGGGACAGCAATCAGCCCCAGCATTTT. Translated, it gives CASRDSNQPQHF. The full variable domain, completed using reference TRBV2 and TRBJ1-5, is EPEVTQTPSHQVTQMGQEVILRCVPISNHLYFYWYRQILGQKVEFLVSFYNNEISEKSEIFDDQFSVERPDGSNFTLKIRSTKLEDSAMYFCASRDSNQPQHFGDGTRLSIL.

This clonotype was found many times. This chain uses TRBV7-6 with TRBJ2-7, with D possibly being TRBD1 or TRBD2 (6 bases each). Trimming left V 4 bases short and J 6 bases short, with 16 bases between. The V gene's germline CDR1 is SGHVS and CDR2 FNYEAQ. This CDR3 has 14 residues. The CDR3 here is CASSSEGGLGEQYF. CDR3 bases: TGTGCCAGCAGCTCGGAGGGGGGCTTGGGCGAGCAGTACTTC.

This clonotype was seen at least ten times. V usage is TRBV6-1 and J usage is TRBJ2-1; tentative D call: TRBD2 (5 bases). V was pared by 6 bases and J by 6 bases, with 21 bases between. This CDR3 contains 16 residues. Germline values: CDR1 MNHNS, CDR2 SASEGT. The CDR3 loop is CASRTLGLVEGNEQFF. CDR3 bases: TGTGCCAGCAGAACATTAGGACTGGTAGAGGGCAATGAGCAGTTCTTC.

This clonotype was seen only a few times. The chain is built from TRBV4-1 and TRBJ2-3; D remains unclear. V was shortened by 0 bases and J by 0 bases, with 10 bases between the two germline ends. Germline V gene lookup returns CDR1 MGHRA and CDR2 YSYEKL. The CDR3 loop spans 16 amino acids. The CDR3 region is CASSQDKAPSTDTQYF. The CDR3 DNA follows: TGCGCCAGCAGCCAAGACAAGGCGCCTAGCACAGATACGCAGTATTTT.

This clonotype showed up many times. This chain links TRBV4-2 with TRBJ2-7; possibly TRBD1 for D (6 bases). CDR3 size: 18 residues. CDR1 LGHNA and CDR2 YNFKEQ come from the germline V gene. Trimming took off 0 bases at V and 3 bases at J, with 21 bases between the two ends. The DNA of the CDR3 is TGTGCCAGCAGCCAAGATCCCCCTGGGGGCAACGTATTCTACGAGCAGTACTTC. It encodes CASSQDPPGGNVFYEQYF.